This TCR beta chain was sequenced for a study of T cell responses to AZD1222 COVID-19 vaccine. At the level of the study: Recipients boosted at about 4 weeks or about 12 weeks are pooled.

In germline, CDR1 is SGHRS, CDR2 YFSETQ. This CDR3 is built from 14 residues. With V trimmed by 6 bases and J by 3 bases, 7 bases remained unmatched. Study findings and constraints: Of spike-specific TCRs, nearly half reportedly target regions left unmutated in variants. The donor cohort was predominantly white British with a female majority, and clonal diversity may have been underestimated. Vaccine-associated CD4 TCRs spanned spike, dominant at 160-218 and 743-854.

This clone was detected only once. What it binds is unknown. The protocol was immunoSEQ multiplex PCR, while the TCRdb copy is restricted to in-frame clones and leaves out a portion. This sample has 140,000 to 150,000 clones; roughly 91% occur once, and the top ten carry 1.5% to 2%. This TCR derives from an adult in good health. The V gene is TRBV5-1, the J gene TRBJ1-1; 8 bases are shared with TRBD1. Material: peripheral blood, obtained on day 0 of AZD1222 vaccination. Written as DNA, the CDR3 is TGCGCCAGCACCTCGACAGGGGAGGACACTGAAGCTTTCTTT. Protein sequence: CASTSTGEDTEAFF.